These T cell receptor beta chains were read from a single sample in a study of blood T cells in healthy people across ages. A single record per CDR3 protein comes from TCRdb applying MiXCR to the 5' RACE reads. The repertoire consists of roughly 800,000 distinct CDR3 sequences, with 53% occurring once and the leading ten covering around 41%. Sequenced input: blood. These receptors came from a man aged 80 or over in good health. The CDR3 runs from the conserved cysteine through the conserved F or W. Fields, in order: D gene, J gene, clone size, V gene, CDR3 protein, CDR3 DNA. A D gene is named only where the DNA matches it firmly. The size entry is marked missing in some rows and otherwise reads once, few, many or a size class.

>TRBD2|TRBJ2-5|once|TRBV11-2
CASSLAVGLAAQRAETQYF
TGTGCCAGCAGCTTAGCAGTAGGACTAGCGGCCCAGAGGGCGGAGACCCAGTACTTC
>NA|TRBJ2-1|NA|TRBV12-3/TRBV12-4
CASTLLGGRVDEQFF
TGTGCCAGCACCCTCCTCGGGGGCAGGGTGGATGAGCAGTTCTTC
>NA|TRBJ2-5|NA|TRBV9
CASSVATRGGIQETQYF
TGTGCCAGCAGCGTAGCTACGAGGGGCGGGATCCAAGAGACCCAGTACTTC
>NA|TRBJ1-2|NA|TRBV5-1
CASSPSGTRGYTF
TGCGCCAGCAGCCCATCGGGGACGCGGGGCTACACCTTC
>NA|TRBJ1-1|NA|TRBV4-1
CASSHRSNSGGTEAFF
TGCGCCAGCAGCCACCGAAGTAATAGTGGGGGGACTGAAGCTTTCTTT
>TRBD1|TRBJ2-1|few|TRBV12-3/TRBV12-4
CASSRDRPNEQFF
TGTGCCAGCAGCCGGGACAGGCCCAATGAGCAGTTCTTC
>NA|TRBJ2-5|few|TRBV6-6
CASSYLRQGSGEQYF
TGTGCCAGCAGTTACCTCCGGCAGGGTTCGGGGGAGCAGTACTTC
>TRBD2|TRBJ2-5|NA|TRBV6-6
CASKRASGVGNNEQYF
TGTGCCAGCAAGCGGGCTAGCGGGGTCGGAAACAATGAGCAGTACTTC
>NA|TRBJ1-4|once|TRBV7-9
CASSFTDQKLFF
TGTGCCAGCAGCTTCACGGACCAAAAACTGTTTTTT
>TRBD1|TRBJ2-7|NA|TRBV7-2
CASSLGQGAGYEQYF
TGTGCCAGCAGCTTAGGACAGGGGGCGGGATACGAGCAGTACTTC
>NA|TRBJ2-1|few|TRBV9
CASSGVMANEQFF
TGTGCCAGCAGCGGTGTTATGGCGAATGAGCAGTTCTTC
>NA|TRBJ2-7|NA|TRBV20-1
CSAGDDYEQYF
TGCAGTGCAGGGGACGACTACGAGCAGTACTTC
>NA|TRBJ2-2|NA|TRBV9
CASSVASSGTGELFF
TGTGCCAGCAGCGTAGCTTCGTCGGGCACCGGGGAGCTGTTTTTT
>NA|TRBJ2-3|NA|TRBV5-1
CASSTQHSTDTQYF
TGCGCCAGCAGCACCCAGCATAGCACAGATACGCAGTATTTT
>NA|TRBJ2-1|NA|TRBV9
CASSVGGQRVGEQFF
TGTGCCAGCAGCGTAGGGGGGCAGCGTGTGGGTGAGCAGTTCTTC
>NA|TRBJ2-1|NA|TRBV5-1
CASSLTGRGLYNEQFF
TGCGCCAGCAGCTTGACGGGACGAGGCCTTTACAATGAGCAGTTCTTC
>NA|TRBJ2-4|NA|TRBV15
CATSRDTGSMDIQYF
TGTGCCACCAGCAGAGACACAGGCTCAATGGACATTCAGTACTTC
>NA|TRBJ2-7|NA|TRBV4-3
CASSQEGQGRAYEQYF
TGCGCCAGCAGCCAAGAAGGGCAGGGCAGAGCCTACGAGCAGTACTTC
>TRBD2|TRBJ2-1|NA|TRBV5-1
CASKGGRSYNEQFF
TGCGCCAGCAAAGGCGGGAGGTCCTACAATGAGCAGTTCTTC
>NA|TRBJ2-6|many|TRBV20-1
CSATRRGISSGANVLTF
TGCAGTGCGACTAGGAGGGGAATTAGCTCTGGGGCCAACGTCCTGACTTTC
>TRBD2|TRBJ2-7|once|TRBV28
CASSSRTSFSSRYEQYF
TGTGCCAGCAGTTCAAGGACTAGCTTCTCCTCCAGGTACGAGCAGTACTTC
>NA|TRBJ2-4|many|TRBV20-1
CSARGEVVGYIQYF
TGCAGTGCTAGGGGGGAGGTAGTAGGGTACATTCAGTACTTC
>NA|TRBJ2-5|NA|TRBV6-2/TRBV6-3
CAGGAGETQYF
TGTGCCGGCGGGGCGGGAGAGACCCAGTACTTC
>NA|TRBJ2-7|NA|TRBV18
CASSQARLYEQYF
TGTGCCAGCTCACAAGCCAGGCTCTACGAGCAGTACTTC
>NA|TRBJ2-7|NA|TRBV7-9
CASSSTRGGLGEQYF
TGTGCCAGCAGCTCTACCAGGGGGGGCCTAGGCGAGCAGTACTTC
>TRBD1|TRBJ2-4|NA|TRBV6-2/TRBV6-3
CASSYFRDRGGEQYF
TGTGCCAGCAGTTACTTCCGGGACAGGGGTGGAGAGCAGTACTTC
>TRBD2|TRBJ2-1|NA|TRBV11-3
CASSLGTSGRRSNEQFF
TGTGCCAGCAGCTTGGGGACTAGCGGGAGAAGGTCCAATGAGCAGTTCTTC
>NA|TRBJ1-4|few|TRBV29-1
CSVEDGNEKLFF
TGCAGCGTTGAAGATGGGAACGAAAAACTGTTTTTT
>NA|TRBJ2-3|NA|TRBV6-1
CASRREGAQLTTDTQYF
TGTGCCAGCAGGAGGGAGGGGGCCCAACTTACCACAGATACGCAGTATTTT
>NA|TRBJ2-7|NA|TRBV5-6
CASSFRVSYEQYF
TGTGCCAGCAGCTTTCGGGTCTCCTACGAGCAGTACTTC
>TRBD2|TRBJ2-7|NA|TRBV6-6
CASSTLGLAGESYEQYF
TGTGCCAGCAGTACATTGGGACTAGCGGGAGAATCGTACGAGCAGTACTTC
>NA|TRBJ2-3|NA|TRBV6-5
CASSRRPGTDTQYF
TGTGCCAGCAGTCGACGGCCGGGGACAGATACGCAGTATTTT
>TRBD1|TRBJ2-1|few|TRBV6-1
CASRRTGGSYNEQFF
TGTGCCAGCCGCCGGACAGGGGGCTCCTACAATGAGCAGTTCTTC
>TRBD1|TRBJ2-4|NA|TRBV30
CAWSSGGASKNIQYF
TGTGCCTGGAGTTCAGGGGGCGCTTCCAAAAACATTCAGTACTTC
>TRBD2|TRBJ2-5|NA|TRBV7-2
CASSAPGLATSKTQYF
TGTGCCAGCAGCGCCCCGGGACTAGCAACGTCGAAGACCCAGTACTTC
>NA|TRBJ2-7|few|TRBV20-1
CSARDGQDYYEQYF
TGCAGTGCTAGAGATGGACAGGACTACTACGAGCAGTACTTC
>NA|TRBJ2-7|NA|TRBV28
CASSPTPLYEQYF
TGTGCCAGCAGTCCAACCCCACTTTACGAGCAGTACTTC
>TRBD1|TRBJ1-2|NA|TRBV12-3/TRBV12-4
CASSPNRDSTGYTF
TGTGCCAGCAGTCCCAACCGGGACAGCACTGGCTACACCTTC